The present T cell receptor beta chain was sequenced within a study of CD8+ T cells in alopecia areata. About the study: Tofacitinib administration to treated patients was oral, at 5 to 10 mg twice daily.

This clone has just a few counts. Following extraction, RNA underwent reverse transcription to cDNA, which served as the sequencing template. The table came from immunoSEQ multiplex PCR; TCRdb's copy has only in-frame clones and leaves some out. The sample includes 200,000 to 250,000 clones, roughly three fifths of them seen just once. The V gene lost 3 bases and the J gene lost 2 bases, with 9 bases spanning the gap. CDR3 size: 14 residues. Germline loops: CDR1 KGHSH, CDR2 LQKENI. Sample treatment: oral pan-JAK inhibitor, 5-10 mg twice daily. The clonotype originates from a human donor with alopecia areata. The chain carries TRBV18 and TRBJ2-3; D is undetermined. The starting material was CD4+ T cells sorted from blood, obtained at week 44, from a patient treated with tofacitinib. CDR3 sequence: CASSPGSNTDTQYF. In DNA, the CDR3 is TGTGCCAGCTCACCTGGTTCGAACACAGATACGCAGTATTTT.